The clone carrying this T cell receptor beta chain was counted between two and nine times. This table comes from immunoSEQ multiplex PCR, and its TCRdb copy is limited to in-frame clones, with some not included. The table includes about 100,000 clones, roughly 90% detected once. Trimming took 1 base from V and 9 from J, leaving 15 bases between them. The CDR3 spans 14 residues. The germline gives CDR1 MGHDK, CDR2 SYGVNS. These data come from a study of control samples from healthy donors and cancer patients. This TCR came from a woman between 50 and 59 years old in good health. The gene calls are TRBV25-1 and TRBJ2-5; D is uncertain. Sequences were obtained from blood. CDR3 sequence: CASSELAHDVAQYF. In nucleotides, the CDR3 is TGTGCCAGCAGTGAATTGGCACATGACGTGGCCCAGTACTTC. The full variable domain, completed using reference TRBV25-1 and TRBJ2-5, is EADIYQTPRYLVIGTGKKITLECSQTMGHDKMYWYQQDPGMELHLIHYSYGVNSTEKGDLSSESTVSRIRTEHFPLTLESARPSHTSQYLCASSELAHDVAQYFGPGTRLLVL.